Listed below are T cell receptor beta chains from one sample, sequenced in a study of beta chain features in type 1 diabetes. Profiled with immunoSEQ multiplex PCR; TCRdb holds only in-frame clones, not every one. The data show just over 600,000 clones, 15% to 19% seen once. The sample taken for sequencing was naive CD4+ T cells from blood. These receptors all stem from a man aged 18 to 30 in good health. CDR3s include the opening cysteine and the closing phenylalanine or tryptophan. The D gene is left open where the match is weak. The size of a clone is reported for some rows only, either as once, few or many, or as a class for expanded clones.

size	V	J	D	CDR3	DNA
many	TRBV2	TRBJ2-4	.	CASHSVLAKNIQYF	TGTGCCAGCCACTCGGTATTAGCCAAAAACATTCAGTACTTC
few	TRBV6-1	TRBJ1-5	.	CASSEASTLGNQPQHF	TGTGCCAGCAGTGAAGCGTCCACCCTGGGAAATCAGCCCCAGCATTTT
.	TRBV19	TRBJ2-7	TRBD2	CASSKHLAGEDRLYEQYF	TGTGCCAGTAGTAAGCATCTAGCGGGAGAGGACCGGTTGTACGAGCAGTACTTC
.	TRBV7-3	TRBJ2-7	.	CASSFRGGDEQYF	TGTGCCAGCAGCTTCAGGGGAGGGGACGAGCAGTACTTC
.	TRBV30	TRBJ2-5	.	CAWAPVGETQYF	TGTGCCTGGGCGCCAGTGGGGGAGACCCAGTACTTC
.	TRBV11-2	TRBJ2-7	TRBD1	CASSLVGQGPSRDYEQYF	TGTGCCAGCAGCTTAGTGGGACAGGGGCCCTCCCGGGACTACGAGCAGTACTTC
.	TRBV5-1	TRBJ2-6	.	CASSFPSGANVLTF	TGCGCCAGCAGCTTTCCCTCTGGGGCCAACGTCCTGACTTTC
.	TRBV28	TRBJ1-5	TRBD1	CASSPQGIHQPQHF	TGTGCCAGCAGTCCACAGGGGATACATCAGCCCCAGCATTTT
.	TRBV7-3	TRBJ1-2	TRBD1	CASSRGQELTF	TGTGCCAGCAGCCGTGGACAGGAGCTGACCTTC
.	TRBV11-2	TRBJ2-4	TRBD1	CASSPWGQGLAKNIQYF	TGTGCCAGCAGCCCCTGGGGACAGGGGTTAGCCAAAAACATTCAGTACTTC
.	TRBV2	TRBJ1-2	.	CASSSYGYTF	TGTGCCAGCAGCAGCTATGGCTACACCTTC
few	TRBV6-5	TRBJ1-2	.	CASSYRSPSYGYTF	TGTGCCAGCAGTTACCGTAGCCCAAGCTATGGCTACACCTTC
few	TRBV7-2	TRBJ1-4	.	CASSLDGGRGEKLFF	TGTGCCAGCAGCTTAGACGGGGGCAGAGGTGAAAAACTGTTTTTT
.	TRBV18	TRBJ2-1	TRBD2	CASSPGTSGRAYNEQFF	TGTGCCAGCTCACCGGGGACTAGCGGGAGGGCTTACAATGAGCAGTTCTTC
few	TRBV4-2	TRBJ1-6	.	CASSQEVGVSPLHF	TGTGCCAGCAGCCAAGAAGTTGGGGTTTCACCCCTCCACTTT
few	TRBV6-1	TRBJ2-1	TRBD1	CASSEEDRAYNEQFF	TGTGCCAGCAGTGAGGAAGACAGGGCCTACAATGAGCAGTTCTTC
.	TRBV5-1	TRBJ2-7	.	CASSFSNEQYF	TGCGCCAGCAGCTTTAGCAACGAGCAGTACTTC
few	TRBV29-1	TRBJ1-3	.	CSVEGRLGGNTIYF	TGCAGCGTTGAAGGCAGGCTGGGTGGAAACACCATATATTTT
few	TRBV9	TRBJ2-3	TRBD2	CASSGVAGATDTQYF	TGTGCCAGCAGCGGAGTAGCGGGGGCCACAGATACGCAGTATTTT
few	TRBV28	TRBJ2-5	TRBD1	CASRDSSQETQYF	TGTGCCAGTCGGGACAGCTCCCAAGAGACCCAGTACTTC
.	TRBV7-3	TRBJ2-7	.	CASSPGSFDYEQYF	TGTGCCAGCAGCCCAGGCTCCTTCGACTACGAGCAGTACTTC
.	TRBV21-1	TRBJ1-5	.	CASSTRVSNQPQHF	TGTGCCAGCAGCACCCGGGTTAGCAATCAGCCCCAGCATTTT
.	TRBV19	TRBJ2-1	TRBD2	CASSRTSGKGNEQFF	TGTGCCAGTAGTCGGACTAGCGGGAAGGGTAATGAGCAGTTCTTC
.	TRBV5-1	TRBJ2-3	TRBD2	CASSLETSRATDTQYF	TGCGCCAGCAGCTTGGAGACTAGCCGAGCGACTGATACGCAGTATTTT
few	TRBV7-2	TRBJ1-2	.	CASSSARGQYNGYTF	TGTGCCAGCAGCTCGGCCCGTGGGCAGTATAATGGCTACACCTTC
few	TRBV7-9	TRBJ1-5	TRBD1	CASSSHGQGSNQPQHF	TGTGCCAGCAGTTCGCATGGACAGGGTAGCAATCAGCCCCAGCATTTT
many	TRBV10-3	TRBJ2-3	.	CAIMAKSTDTQYF	TGTGCCATCATGGCTAAGAGCACAGATACGCAGTATTTT
few	TRBV7-2	TRBJ1-5	TRBD1	CASSLGTGQPQHF	TGTGCCAGCAGCTTAGGGACAGGGCAGCCCCAGCATTTT
few	TRBV7-2	TRBJ1-2	.	CASSPGGGANYGYTF	TGTGCCAGCAGCCCCGGTGGAGGGGCCAACTATGGCTACACCTTC
.	TRBV29-1	TRBJ2-3	TRBD1	CSVEAHRGDTQYF	TGCAGCGTTGAAGCCCACAGGGGAGATACGCAGTATTTT
few	TRBV25-1	TRBJ1-1	.	CASSLGAGPAFF	TGTGCCAGCAGTTTAGGGGCGGGACCGGCTTTCTTT
.	TRBV28	TRBJ2-7	TRBD1	CASSVPDRVYEQYF	TGTGCCAGCAGTGTTCCGGACAGGGTCTACGAGCAGTACTTC
once	TRBV6-1	TRBJ2-7	.	CASTESRRNEQYF	TGTGCCAGCACCGAGTCTCGAAGGAACGAGCAGTACTTC
.	TRBV19	TRBJ1-5	.	CASSIRGNQPQHF	TGTGCCAGTAGTATCAGGGGCAATCAGCCCCAGCATTTT
few	TRBV20-1	TRBJ1-4	.	CSKGRDEKLFF	TGCAGTAAAGGGAGGGATGAAAAACTGTTTTTT
.	TRBV10-1	TRBJ2-7	TRBD1	CASIRTGETYEQYF	TGCGCCAGCATTCGGACAGGGGAAACCTACGAGCAGTACTTC
few	TRBV7-3	TRBJ1-6	.	CASSLTQGRDSPLHF	TGTGCCAGCAGCTTAACGCAGGGACGGGATTCACCCCTCCACTTT
.	TRBV29-1	TRBJ2-5	TRBD2	CSVGGGATKTQYF	TGCAGCGTTGGCGGGGGGGCGACGAAGACCCAGTACTTC
.	TRBV5-4	TRBJ2-2	TRBD1	CASSVGGQVNYGELFF	TGTGCCAGCAGCGTGGGCGGACAGGTTAACTACGGGGAGCTGTTTTTT
.	TRBV11-3	TRBJ2-1	TRBD1	CASSKGQGGGYNEQFF	TGTGCCAGCAGCAAGGGACAGGGAGGTGGCTACAATGAGCAGTTCTTC
few	TRBV10-3	TRBJ2-1	.	CAISDGGYEQFF	TGTGCCATCAGTGATGGGGGGTATGAGCAGTTCTTC
few	TRBV4-1	TRBJ2-5	TRBD1	CASSQDQTGGETQYF	TGCGCCAGCAGCCAAGATCAGACAGGGGGGGAGACCCAGTACTTC
few	TRBV19	TRBJ2-1	TRBD2	CASSIGGGAYNEQFF	TGTGCCAGTAGTATTGGCGGGGGGGCCTACAATGAGCAGTTCTTC